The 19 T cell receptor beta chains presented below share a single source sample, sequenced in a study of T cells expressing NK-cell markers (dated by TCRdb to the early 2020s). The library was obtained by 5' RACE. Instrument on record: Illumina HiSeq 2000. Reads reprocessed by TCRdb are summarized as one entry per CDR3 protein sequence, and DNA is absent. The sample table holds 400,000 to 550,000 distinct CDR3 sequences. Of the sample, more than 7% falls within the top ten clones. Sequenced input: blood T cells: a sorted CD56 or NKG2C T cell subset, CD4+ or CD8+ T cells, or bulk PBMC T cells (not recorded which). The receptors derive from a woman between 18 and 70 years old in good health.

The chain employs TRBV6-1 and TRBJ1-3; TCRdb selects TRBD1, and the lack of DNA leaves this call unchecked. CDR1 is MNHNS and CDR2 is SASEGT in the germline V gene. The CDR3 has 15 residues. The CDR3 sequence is CASTQDHGPGNTIYF.

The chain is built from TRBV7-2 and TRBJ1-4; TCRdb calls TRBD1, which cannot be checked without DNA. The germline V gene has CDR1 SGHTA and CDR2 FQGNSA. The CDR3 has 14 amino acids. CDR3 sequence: CASSPRGRREKLFF.

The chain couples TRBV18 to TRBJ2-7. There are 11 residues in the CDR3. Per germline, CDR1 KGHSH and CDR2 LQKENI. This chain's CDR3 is CASSPPYEQYF.

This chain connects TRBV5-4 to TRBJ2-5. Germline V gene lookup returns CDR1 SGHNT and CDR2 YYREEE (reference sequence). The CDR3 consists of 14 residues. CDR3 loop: CASSLQTSQETQYF.

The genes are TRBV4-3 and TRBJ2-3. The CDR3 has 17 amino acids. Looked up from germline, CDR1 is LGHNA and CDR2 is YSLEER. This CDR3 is CASSQDGSDSSTDTQYF.

This chain's CDR3 is CSVGIQGREYNEQFF. The chain combines TRBV29-1 with TRBJ2-1; checking the TCRdb D call of TRBD1 is not possible without DNA. The CDR3 has 15 residues. Per the germline V gene, CDR1 is SQVTM and CDR2 is ANQGSEA.

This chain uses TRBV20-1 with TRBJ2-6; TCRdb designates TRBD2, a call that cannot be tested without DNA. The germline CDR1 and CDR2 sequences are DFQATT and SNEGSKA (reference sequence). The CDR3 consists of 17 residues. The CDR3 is CSAAPLLWGSGANVLTF.

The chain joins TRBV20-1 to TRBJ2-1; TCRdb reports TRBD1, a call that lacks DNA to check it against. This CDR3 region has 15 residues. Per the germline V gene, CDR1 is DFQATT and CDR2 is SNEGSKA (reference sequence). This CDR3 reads CSAIRDSSSYNEQFF.

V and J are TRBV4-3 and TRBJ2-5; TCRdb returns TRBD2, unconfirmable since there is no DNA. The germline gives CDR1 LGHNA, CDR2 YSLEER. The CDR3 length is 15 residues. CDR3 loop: CASSQGGAEGETQYF.

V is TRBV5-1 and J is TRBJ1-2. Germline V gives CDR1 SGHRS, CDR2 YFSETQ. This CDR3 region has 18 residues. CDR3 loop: CASSLASERNKYHYGYTF. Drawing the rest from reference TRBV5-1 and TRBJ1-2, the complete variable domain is KAGVTQTPRYLIKTRGQQVTLSCSPISGHRSVSWYQQTPGQGLQFLFEYFSETQRNKGNFPGRFSGRQFSNSRSEMNVSTLELGDSALYLCASSLASERNKYHYGYTFGSGTRLTVV.

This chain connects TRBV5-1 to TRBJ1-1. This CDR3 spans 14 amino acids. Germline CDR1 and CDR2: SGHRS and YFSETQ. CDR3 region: CASSHSDQNTEAFF.

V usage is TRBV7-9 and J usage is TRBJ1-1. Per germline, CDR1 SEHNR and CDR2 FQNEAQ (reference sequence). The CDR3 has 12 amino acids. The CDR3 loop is CASIKENTEAFF.

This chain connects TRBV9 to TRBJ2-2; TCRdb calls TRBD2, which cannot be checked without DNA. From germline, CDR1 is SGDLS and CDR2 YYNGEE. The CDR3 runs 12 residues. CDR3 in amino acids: CASSGEAGELFF.

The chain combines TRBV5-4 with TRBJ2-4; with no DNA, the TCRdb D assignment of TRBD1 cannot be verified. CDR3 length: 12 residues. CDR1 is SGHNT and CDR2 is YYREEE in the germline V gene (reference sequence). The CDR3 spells CASSLGGSIQYF.

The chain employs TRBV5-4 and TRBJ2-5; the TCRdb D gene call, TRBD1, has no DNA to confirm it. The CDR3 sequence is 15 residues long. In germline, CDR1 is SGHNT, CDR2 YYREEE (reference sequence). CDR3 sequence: CASSTGQGLQETQYF.

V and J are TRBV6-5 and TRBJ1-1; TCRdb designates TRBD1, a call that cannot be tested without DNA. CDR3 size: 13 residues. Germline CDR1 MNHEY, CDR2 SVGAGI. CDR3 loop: CASSYSAGAEAFF.

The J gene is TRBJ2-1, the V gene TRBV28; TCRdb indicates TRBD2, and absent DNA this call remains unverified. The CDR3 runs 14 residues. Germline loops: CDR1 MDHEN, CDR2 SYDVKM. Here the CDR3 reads CASSLGLPYNEQFF. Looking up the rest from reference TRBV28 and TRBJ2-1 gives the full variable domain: DVKVTQSSRYLVKRTGEKVFLECVQDMDHENMFWYRQDPGLGLRLIYFSYDVKMKEKGDIPEGYSVSREKKERFSLILESASTNQTSMYLCASSLGLPYNEQFFGPGTRLTVL.

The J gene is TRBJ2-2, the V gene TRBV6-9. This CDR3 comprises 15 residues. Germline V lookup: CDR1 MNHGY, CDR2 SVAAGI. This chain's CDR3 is CASSSLGANTGELFF.

This chain's CDR3 is CSLVAKNIQYF. The genes are TRBV29-1 and TRBJ2-4. Germline V gene lookup returns CDR1 SQVTM and CDR2 ANQGSEA. This CDR3 is 11 amino acids long.